These T cell receptor beta chains were read from a single sample in a study of T cells after yellow fever vaccination. TCRdb re-derived calls from the 5' RACE reads in MiXCR, one entry per CDR3 protein. The sample carries approximately 550,000 distinct CDR3 sequences, roughly 12% recorded once. Source: PBMCs, taken on the day of the yellow fever booster vaccination. These receptors were collected from a man aged 30 to 39 who received the YFV17D yellow fever vaccine. Both conserved end residues are part of each CDR3. A D gene is named only where the DNA matches it firmly. The size of a clone is reported for some rows only, either as once, few or many, or as a class for expanded clones.

>TRBJ2-1|few|TRBV20-1|.
CSATGEGLHEQFF
TGCAGTGCCACAGGTGAAGGGCTCCATGAGCAGTTCTTC
>TRBJ2-3|few|TRBV7-2|.
CASSSSSVTSTDTQYF
TGTGCCAGCAGCTCCTCTAGCGTAACTAGCACAGATACGCAGTATTTT
>TRBJ1-1|.|TRBV28|TRBD1
CASEGDRTLNTEAFF
TGTGCCAGTGAGGGGGACAGGACTCTGAACACTGAAGCTTTCTTT
>TRBJ2-1|.|TRBV7-2|.
CASSLRLGNEQFF
TGTGCCAGCAGCTTGCGGTTGGGCAATGAGCAGTTCTTC
>TRBJ2-1|medium-sized|TRBV12-5|.
CASGLWHYEQFF
TGTGCTAGTGGTTTGTGGCATTATGAGCAGTTCTTC
>TRBJ2-1|.|TRBV7-9|.
CASSLRGTSYNEQFF
TGTGCCAGCAGCTTACGAGGGACATCTTACAATGAGCAGTTCTTC
>TRBJ2-7|.|TRBV7-8|TRBD2
CASSFSGSRFEQYF
TGTGCCAGCAGCTTTAGCGGGAGCCGGTTCGAGCAGTACTTC
>TRBJ2-7|.|TRBV20-1|.
CFARTGSSSYEQYF
TGCTTTGCTAGAACCGGGTCGAGCTCCTACGAGCAGTACTTC
>TRBJ1-5|few|TRBV7-9|.
CASSLAYSNQPQHF
TGTGCCAGCAGCTTAGCTTATAGCAATCAGCCCCAGCATTTT
>TRBJ1-1|.|TRBV5-1|.
CASSLAGRATEAFF
TGCGCCAGCAGCTTGGCGGGCAGGGCCACTGAAGCTTTCTTT
>TRBJ2-7|.|TRBV7-2|.
CASSFRTSSYEQYF
TGTGCCAGCAGCTTTAGGACTTCCTCCTACGAGCAGTACTTC
>TRBJ1-1|.|TRBV6-5|.
CASNWGTEAFF
TGTGCCAGCAACTGGGGCACTGAAGCTTTCTTT
>TRBJ2-5|.|TRBV28|.
CASRAGTVQETQYF
TGTGCCAGCAGAGCCGGGACGGTGCAAGAGACCCAGTACTTC
>TRBJ2-3|.|TRBV27|TRBD2
CASSFTSGGGDTQYF
TGTGCCAGCAGTTTCACTAGCGGCGGGGGAGATACGCAGTATTTT
>TRBJ2-7|many|TRBV6-5|.
CASSYSKGPYEQYF
TGTGCCAGCAGTTACTCGAAGGGCCCCTACGAGCAGTACTTC
>TRBJ2-7|.|TRBV7-8|.
CASSRDPTGYEQYF
TGTGCCAGCAGCCGGGACCCCACCGGATACGAGCAGTACTTC
>TRBJ2-1|few|TRBV25-1|TRBD2
CASSVAGGSEQFF
TGTGCCAGCAGTGTAGCGGGAGGTTCTGAGCAGTTCTTC
>TRBJ2-3|.|TRBV20-1|TRBD1
CSARSLSRDRRKDTQYF
TGCAGTGCTAGATCTCTTTCCCGGGACAGGCGGAAAGATACGCAGTATTTT
>TRBJ2-7|many|TRBV20-1|TRBD1
CSARDRETYEQYF
TGCAGTGCTAGGGACAGGGAGACCTACGAGCAGTACTTC
>TRBJ2-7|.|TRBV12-3/TRBV12-4|.
CASTISRRQAEQYF
TGTGCCAGCACCATTTCCAGGCGCCAGGCCGAGCAGTACTTC
>TRBJ2-1|.|TRBV20-1|.
CSARVRGWSYNEQFF
TGCAGTGCTAGAGTACGAGGGTGGTCCTACAATGAGCAGTTCTTC
>TRBJ2-3|few|TRBV28|TRBD1
CASSSRQGWGTDTQYF
TGTGCCAGCAGTAGCCGACAGGGGTGGGGCACAGATACGCAGTATTTT